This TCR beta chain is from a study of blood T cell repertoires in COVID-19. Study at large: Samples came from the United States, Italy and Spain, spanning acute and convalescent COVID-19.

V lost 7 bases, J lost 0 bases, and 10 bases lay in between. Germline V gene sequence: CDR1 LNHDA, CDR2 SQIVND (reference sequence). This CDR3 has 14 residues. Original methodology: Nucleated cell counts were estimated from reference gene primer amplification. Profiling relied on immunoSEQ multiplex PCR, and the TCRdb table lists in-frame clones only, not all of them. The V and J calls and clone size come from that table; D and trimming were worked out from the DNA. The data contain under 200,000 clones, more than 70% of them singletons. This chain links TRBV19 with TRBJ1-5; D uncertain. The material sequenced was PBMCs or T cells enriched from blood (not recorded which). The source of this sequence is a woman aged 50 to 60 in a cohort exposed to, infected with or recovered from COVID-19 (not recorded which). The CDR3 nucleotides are TGTGCCAGTATGTCACGGTATAGCAATCAGCCCCAGCATTTT. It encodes CASMSRYSNQPQHF.